Shown below are 11 T cell receptor beta chains from a single sample sequenced in a study of T cell responses to AZD1222 COVID-19 vaccine. Profiling relied on immunoSEQ multiplex PCR, and the TCRdb table lists in-frame clones only, not all of them. The sample includes over 120,000 clones, 80% to 95% seen only once; the top ten take roughly 3.5%. This specimen was peripheral blood, taken 28 days after the second AZD1222 dose. The receptors derive from an adult who received the AZD1222 COVID-19 vaccine.

The J gene is TRBJ2-3, the V gene TRBV11-2, with no clear D. The length of the CDR3 is 16 residues. From germline, CDR1 is SGHAT and CDR2 FQNNGV. Trimming pared 3 bases from V and 8 bases from J, leaving 21 bases between. For the CDR3, the DNA is TGTGCCAGCAGCTTGGAGCTCGATGCCCCTTCGTCTACGCAGTATTTT. Residues: CASSLELDAPSSTQYF. Based on the CDR3 plus reference TRBV11-2 and TRBJ2-3, the full variable domain is EAGVAQSPRYKIIEKRQSVAFWCNPISGHATLYWYQQILGQGPKLLIQFQNNGVVDDSQLPKDRFSAERLKGVDSTLKIQPAKLEDSAVYLCASSLELDAPSSTQYFGPGTRLTVL.

The chain uses TRBV28 and TRBJ2-1; TRBD2 matches at 8 bases. CDR3 length: 14 amino acids. The germline V gene encodes CDR1 MDHEN and CDR2 SYDVKM. V lost 7 bases to trimming and J lost 5 bases; unmatched junction nucleotides: 7. For the CDR3, the DNA is TGTGCCAGCAATCGGGAGGGGGGCGACAATGAGCAGTTCTTC. This gives the protein CASNREGGDNEQFF.

V and J are TRBV6-1 and TRBJ2-7, with 12 positions matching TRBD2. The ends lost 2 bases at V and 5 bases at J; junction bases unmatched: 4. Germline CDR1 MNHNS, CDR2 SASEGT. The CDR3 extends over 15 amino acids. CDR3 amino acids: CASSERLAGVDEQYF. CDR3 in DNA: TGTGCCAGCAGTGAAAGACTAGCGGGAGTGGACGAGCAGTACTTC.

V and J are TRBV7-2 and TRBJ2-2, with TRBD2 matching 9 bases. Losses at the gene ends were 6 bases for V and 4 bases for J; bases not matched to a gene: 15. Germline CDR1 SGHTA, CDR2 FQGNSA. This CDR3 is built from 18 residues. The CDR3 nucleotides are TGTGCCAGCAGTCCAGCTATCGCGGGAGGGCTGCGCACCGGGGAGCTGTTTTTT. Its translation: CASSPAIAGGLRTGELFF. The variable domain in full, with the rest retrieved from reference TRBV7-2 and TRBJ2-2, is GAGVSQSPSNKVTEKGKDVELRCDPISGHTALYWYRQSLGQGLEFLIYFQGNSAPDKSGLPSDRFSAERTGGSVSTLTIQRTQQEDSAVYLCASSPAIAGGLRTGELFFGEGSRLTVL.

The CDR3 DNA is TGTGCCACAGGGATAGACTTCTCCTACAATGAGCAGTTCTTC. Residues: CATGIDFSYNEQFF. The chain has TRBV5-4 and TRBJ2-1; D may be TRBD1 (5 bases). V dropped 9 bases and J dropped 0 bases, with 13 bases sitting between them. The CDR3 totals 14 residues. Germline assignment: CDR1 SGHNT and CDR2 YYREEE (reference sequence).

The chain has TRBV7-2 and TRBJ2-1, with TRBD1 matching over 10 bases. The germline CDR1 and CDR2 sequences are SGHTA and FQGNSA. Germline trimming cut 3 bases from V and 7 bases from J; bases unmatched to any gene: 6. The CDR3 has 15 amino acids. The CDR3 region is CASSLPWTGGNEQFF. DNA for the CDR3: TGTGCCAGCAGCTTGCCCTGGACAGGGGGGAATGAGCAGTTCTTC.

The V and J genes are TRBV19 and TRBJ2-5, with 12 bases aligning to TRBD2. The CDR3 contains 15 residues. With 7 bases clipped from V and 4 bases from J, the junction kept 7 bases outside the gene matches. Germline CDR1 reads LNHDA; CDR2 reads SQIVND (reference sequence). Here the CDR3 reads CASTAGLAGGETQYF. CDR3 nucleotides: TGTGCCAGTACCGCGGGACTAGCGGGTGGAGAGACCCAGTACTTC.

The rearrangement joins TRBV28 to TRBJ2-3; 16 bases agree with TRBD2. The CDR3 runs 20 residues. V trimming: 3 bases; J trimming: 0 bases; junction bases outside the gene matches: 9. Germline V CDR1 and CDR2: MDHEN, SYDVKM. CDR3 in amino acids: CASSFVGLAGGKASTDTQYF. CDR3 nucleotide sequence: TGTGCCAGCAGTTTCGTGGGACTAGCGGGAGGGAAGGCTAGCACAGATACGCAGTATTTT.

The chain recombines TRBV19 with TRBJ2-1, with unresolved D. V shed 2 bases and J shed 2 bases, with 10 bases lying between them. CDR3 length: 15 residues. CDR1 is LNHDA, CDR2 SQIVND, per germline (reference sequence). The DNA of the CDR3 is TGTGCCAGTAGTATATCGCTAGACCCCTACAATGAGCAGTTCTTC. Translation: CASSISLDPYNEQFF.

This chain links TRBV5-1 with TRBJ2-2, with unresolved D. The ends were cut back, 7 bases at V and 4 bases at J, with 11 bases in the middle. The CDR3 runs 13 residues. The V gene's germline CDR1 is SGHRS and CDR2 YFSETQ. CDR3 DNA: TGCGCCAGCCGACGCGCCATCACCGGGGAGCTGTTTTTT. Amino acid sequence: CASRRAITGELFF.

V and J are TRBV12-3 or TRBV12-4 and TRBJ2-7; D may be TRBD1 (5 bases). Trimming cost V 5 bases and J 3 bases, with 8 bases left between them. CDR3 length: 12 residues. The CDR3 DNA is TGTGCCAGCAGTCAGGGCGGCTACGAGCAGTACTTC. Amino acids: CASSQGGYEQYF.